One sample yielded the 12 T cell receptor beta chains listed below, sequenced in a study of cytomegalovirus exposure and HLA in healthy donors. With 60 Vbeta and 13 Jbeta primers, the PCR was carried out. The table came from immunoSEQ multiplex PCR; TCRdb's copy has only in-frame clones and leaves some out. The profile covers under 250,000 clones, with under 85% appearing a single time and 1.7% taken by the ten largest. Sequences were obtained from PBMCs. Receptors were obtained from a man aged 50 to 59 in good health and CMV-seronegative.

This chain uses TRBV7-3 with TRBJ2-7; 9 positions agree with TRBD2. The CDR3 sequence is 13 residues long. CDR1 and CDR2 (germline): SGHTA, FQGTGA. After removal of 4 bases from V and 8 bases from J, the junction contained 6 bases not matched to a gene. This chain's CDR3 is CASSSGLAEKQYF. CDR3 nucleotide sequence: TGTGCCAGCAGCTCGGGACTAGCTGAAAAGCAGTACTTC.

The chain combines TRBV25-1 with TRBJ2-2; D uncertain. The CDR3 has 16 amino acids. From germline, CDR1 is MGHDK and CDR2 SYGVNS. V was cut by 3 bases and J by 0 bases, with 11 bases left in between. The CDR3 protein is CASSDFRVSNTGELFF. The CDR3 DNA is TGTGCCAGCAGTGATTTCCGGGTTTCGAACACCGGGGAGCTGTTTTTT.

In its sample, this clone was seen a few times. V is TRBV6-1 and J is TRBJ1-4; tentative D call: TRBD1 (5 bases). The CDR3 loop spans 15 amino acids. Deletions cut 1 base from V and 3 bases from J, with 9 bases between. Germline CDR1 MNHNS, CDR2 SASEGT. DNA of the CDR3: TGTGCCAGCAGTGAAGGGGGAGGGGCTAATGAAAAACTGTTTTTT. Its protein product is CASSEGGGANEKLFF.

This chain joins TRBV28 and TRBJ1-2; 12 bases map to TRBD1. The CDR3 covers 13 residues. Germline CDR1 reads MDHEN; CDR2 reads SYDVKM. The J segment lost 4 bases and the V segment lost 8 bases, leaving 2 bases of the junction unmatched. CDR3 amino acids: CASGDRGPYGYTF. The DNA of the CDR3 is TGTGCCAGCGGGGACAGGGGGCCCTATGGCTACACCTTC.

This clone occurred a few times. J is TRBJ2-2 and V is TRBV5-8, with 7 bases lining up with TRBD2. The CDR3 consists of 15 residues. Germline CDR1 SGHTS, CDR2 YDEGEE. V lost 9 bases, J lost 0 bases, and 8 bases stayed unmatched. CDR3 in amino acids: CATKTSGTNTGELFF. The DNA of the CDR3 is TGTGCCACAAAGACGAGCGGGACGAACACCGGGGAGCTGTTTTTT. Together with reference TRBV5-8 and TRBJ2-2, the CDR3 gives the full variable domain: EAGVTQSPTHLIKTRGQQATLRCSPISGHTSVYWYQQALGLGLQFLLWYDEGEERNRGNFPPRFSGRQFPNYSSELNVNALELEDSALYLCATKTSGTNTGELFFGEGSRLTVL.

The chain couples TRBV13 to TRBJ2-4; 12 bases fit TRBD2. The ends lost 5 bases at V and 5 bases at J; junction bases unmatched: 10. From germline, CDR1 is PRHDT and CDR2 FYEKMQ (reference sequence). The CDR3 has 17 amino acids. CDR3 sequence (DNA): TGTGCCAGCAGCCAACGACTAGCGGGAGACCGAGAAAACATTCAGTACTTC. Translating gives CASSQRLAGDRENIQYF. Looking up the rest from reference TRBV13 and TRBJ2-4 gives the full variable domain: AAGVIQSPRHLIKEKRETATLKCYPIPRHDTVYWYQQGPGQDPQFLISFYEKMQSDKGSIPDRFSAQQFSDYHSELNMSSLELGDSALYFCASSQRLAGDRENIQYFGAGTRLSVL.

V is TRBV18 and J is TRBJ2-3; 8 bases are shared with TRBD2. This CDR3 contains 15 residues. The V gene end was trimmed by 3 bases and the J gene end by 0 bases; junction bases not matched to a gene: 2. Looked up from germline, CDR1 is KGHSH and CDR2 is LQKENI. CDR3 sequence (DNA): TGTGCCAGCTCACCCCTAGCGGGTAGCACAGATACGCAGTATTTT. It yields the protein CASSPLAGSTDTQYF. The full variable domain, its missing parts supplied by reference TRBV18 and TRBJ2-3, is NAGVMQNPRHLVRRRGQEARLRCSPMKGHSHVYWYRQLPEEGLKFMVYLQKENIIDESGMPKERFSAEFPKEGPSILRIQQVVRGDSAAYFCASSPLAGSTDTQYFGPGTRLTVL.

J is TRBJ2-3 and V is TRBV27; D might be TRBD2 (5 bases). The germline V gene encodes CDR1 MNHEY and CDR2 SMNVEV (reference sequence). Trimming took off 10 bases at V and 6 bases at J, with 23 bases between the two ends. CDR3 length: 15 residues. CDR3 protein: CATKAAGLPGDTQYF. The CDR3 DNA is TGTGCCACCAAGGCGGCGGGCCTCCCGGGGGATACGCAGTATTTT.

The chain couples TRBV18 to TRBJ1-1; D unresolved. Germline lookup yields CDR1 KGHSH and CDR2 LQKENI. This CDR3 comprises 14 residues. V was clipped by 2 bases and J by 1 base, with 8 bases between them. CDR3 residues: CASSPSARNTEAFF. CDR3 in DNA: TGTGCCAGCTCACCATCCGCGAGGAACACTGAAGCTTTCTTT.

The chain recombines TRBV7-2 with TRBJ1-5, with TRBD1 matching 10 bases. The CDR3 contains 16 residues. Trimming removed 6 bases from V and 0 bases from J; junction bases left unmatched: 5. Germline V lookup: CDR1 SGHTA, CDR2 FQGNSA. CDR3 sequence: CASSGDRGYSNQPQHF. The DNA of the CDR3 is TGTGCCAGCAGTGGGGACAGGGGCTATAGCAATCAGCCCCAGCATTTT.

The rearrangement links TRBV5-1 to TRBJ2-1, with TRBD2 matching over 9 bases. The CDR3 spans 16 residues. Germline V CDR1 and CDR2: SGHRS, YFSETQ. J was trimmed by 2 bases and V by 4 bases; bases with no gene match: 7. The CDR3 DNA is TGCGCCAGCAGCCCACGGGCTAGCGGGGCCTACAATGAGCAGTTCTTC. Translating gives CASSPRASGAYNEQFF.

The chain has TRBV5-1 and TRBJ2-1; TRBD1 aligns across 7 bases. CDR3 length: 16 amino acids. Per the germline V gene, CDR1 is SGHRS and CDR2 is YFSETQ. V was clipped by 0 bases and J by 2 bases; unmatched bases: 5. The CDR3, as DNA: TGCGCCAGCAGCTTGGCCCCCGACAGGGCCTACAATGAGCAGTTCTTC. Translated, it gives CASSLAPDRAYNEQFF.